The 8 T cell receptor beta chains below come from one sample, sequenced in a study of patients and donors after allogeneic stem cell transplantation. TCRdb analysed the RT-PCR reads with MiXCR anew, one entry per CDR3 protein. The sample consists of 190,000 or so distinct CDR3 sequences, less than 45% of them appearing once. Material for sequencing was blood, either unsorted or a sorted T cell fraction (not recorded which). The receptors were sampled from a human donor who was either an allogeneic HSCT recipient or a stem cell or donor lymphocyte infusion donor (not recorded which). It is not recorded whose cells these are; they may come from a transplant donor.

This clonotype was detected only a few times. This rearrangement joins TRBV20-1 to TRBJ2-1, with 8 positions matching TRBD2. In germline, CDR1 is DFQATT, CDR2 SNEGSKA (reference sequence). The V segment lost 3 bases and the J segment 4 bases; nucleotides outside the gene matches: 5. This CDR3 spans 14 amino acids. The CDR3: CSASGRELYNEQFF. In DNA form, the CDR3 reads TGCAGTGCTAGCGGGAGGGAATTATACAATGAGCAGTTCTTC.

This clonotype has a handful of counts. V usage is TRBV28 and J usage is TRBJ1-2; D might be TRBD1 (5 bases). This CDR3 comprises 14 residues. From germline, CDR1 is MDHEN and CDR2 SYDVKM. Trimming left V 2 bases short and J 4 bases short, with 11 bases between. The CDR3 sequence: CASSLGEGTYGYTF. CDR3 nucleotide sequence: TGTGCCAGCAGTTTAGGAGAGGGGACCTATGGCTACACCTTC.

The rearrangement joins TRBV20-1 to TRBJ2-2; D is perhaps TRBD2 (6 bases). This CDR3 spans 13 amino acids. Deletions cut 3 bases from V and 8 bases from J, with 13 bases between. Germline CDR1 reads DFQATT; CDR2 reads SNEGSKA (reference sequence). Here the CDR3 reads CSARLASLGELFF. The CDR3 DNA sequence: TGCAGTGCTAGGCTAGCGAGTCTTGGGGAGCTGTTTTTT.

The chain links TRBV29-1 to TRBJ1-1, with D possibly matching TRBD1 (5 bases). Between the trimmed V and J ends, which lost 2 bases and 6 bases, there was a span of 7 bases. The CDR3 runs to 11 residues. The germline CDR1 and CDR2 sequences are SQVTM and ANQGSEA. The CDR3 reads CSVETGAEAFF. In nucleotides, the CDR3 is TGCAGCGTTGAAACGGGGGCTGAAGCTTTCTTT.

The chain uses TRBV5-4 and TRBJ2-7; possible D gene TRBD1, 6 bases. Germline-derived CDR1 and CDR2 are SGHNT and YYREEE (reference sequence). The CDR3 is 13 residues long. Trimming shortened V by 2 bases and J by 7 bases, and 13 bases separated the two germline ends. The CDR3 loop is CASSFQGFWEQYF. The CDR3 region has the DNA TGTGCCAGCAGCTTCCAGGGGTTCTGGGAGCAGTACTTC.

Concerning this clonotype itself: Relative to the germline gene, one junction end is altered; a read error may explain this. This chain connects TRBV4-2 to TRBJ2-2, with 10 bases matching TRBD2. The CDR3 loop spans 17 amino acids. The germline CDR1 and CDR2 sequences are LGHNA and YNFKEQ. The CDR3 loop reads CASSQGTSGFETGELYF. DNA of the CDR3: TGTGCCAGCAGCCAAGGGACTAGCGGCTTCGAGACCGGGGAGCTGTATTTT.

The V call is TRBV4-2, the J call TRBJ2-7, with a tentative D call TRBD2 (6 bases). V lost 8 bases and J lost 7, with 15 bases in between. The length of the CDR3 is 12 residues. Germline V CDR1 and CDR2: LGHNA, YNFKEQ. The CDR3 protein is CASSEGAGEQYF. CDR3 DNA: TGTGCCAGCTCCGAAGGCGCGGGAGAGCAGTACTTC.

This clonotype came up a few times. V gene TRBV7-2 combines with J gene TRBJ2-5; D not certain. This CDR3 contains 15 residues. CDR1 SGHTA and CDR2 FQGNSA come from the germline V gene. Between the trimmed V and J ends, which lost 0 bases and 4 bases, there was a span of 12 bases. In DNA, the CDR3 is TGTGCCAGCAGCTTAGCGGTGGGATCGGGAGAGACCCAGTACTTC. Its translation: CASSLAVGSGETQYF.